The 9 T cell receptor beta chains presented below share a single source sample, sequenced in a study of T cells after yellow fever vaccination. From the 5' RACE reads, TCRdb called clonotypes with MiXCR, one entry per CDR3 protein. Among 200,000 to 250,000 distinct CDR3 sequences listed, 3% to 3.5% were seen once. This sample comprised CD4+ T cells sorted from PBMCs, obtained 10 days after the yellow fever booster vaccination. These receptors were obtained from a young man who received the YFV17D yellow fever vaccine.

This clonotype was counted many times. This CDR3 is CASSPSPRAGGELFF. The CDR3 DNA is TGTGCCAGCAGCCCCTCCCCGAGGGCCGGCGGGGAGCTGTTTTTT. This sequence joins TRBV11-3 and TRBJ2-2; tentatively, D is TRBD2 (5 bases). Between the trimmed V and J ends, which lost 5 bases and 7 bases, there was a span of 17 bases. The CDR3 loop spans 15 amino acids. CDR1 SGHNT and CDR2 YENEEA come from the germline V gene.

Only a few counts were recorded for this clonotype. V usage is TRBV3-1 and J usage is TRBJ1-1; no clear D. The CDR3 has 16 amino acids. In germline, CDR1 is LGHDT, CDR2 YNNKEL (reference sequence). Trimming removed 1 base from V and 0 bases from J, with 12 bases in between. The CDR3 DNA sequence: TGTGCCAGCAGCCAAGTAGGCGTTGTACTGAACACTGAAGCTTTCTTT. Translation: CASSQVGVVLNTEAFF.

The chain is built from TRBV9 and TRBJ2-5, with 7 bases aligning to TRBD1. There are 14 residues in the CDR3. J lost 2 bases, V lost 3 bases, and 4 bases had no gene match. Germline V gene sequence: CDR1 SGDLS, CDR2 YYNGEE. CDR3 nucleotides: TGTGCCAGCAGCGAGCAGGGGGTGCAAGAGACCCAGTACTTC. Its protein product is CASSEQGVQETQYF.

This clonotype has at least ten counts. This chain joins TRBV7-2 and TRBJ1-2; D gene uncertain. Trimming shortened V by 5 bases and J by 4 bases, and 11 bases separated the two germline ends. CDR3 length: 13 residues. CDR1 and CDR2 (germline): SGHTA, FQGNSA. The CDR3, as DNA: TGTGCCAGCAGCCCTACTTCGGGCTATGGCTACACCTTC. Amino acids: CASSPTSGYGYTF.

This clonotype was seen ten or more times. The gene calls are TRBV10-3 and TRBJ1-5, with 9 nucleotides matching TRBD1. Germline assignment: CDR1 ENHRY and CDR2 SYGVKD. The CDR3 length is 14 residues. The junction had 6 bases not matched to a gene; V was cut back by 6 bases and J by 6 bases. The CDR3 spells CAIRGTGSGQPQHF. The DNA for the CDR3 is TGTGCCATCAGAGGGACAGGGTCGGGTCAGCCCCAGCATTTT.

This clonotype occurred a few times. This rearrangement joins TRBV7-2 to TRBJ1-2, with 9 bases that match TRBD1. Germline V gene data show CDR1 as SGHTA and CDR2 as FQGNSA. J lost 11 bases, V lost 1 base, and 5 bases had no gene match. This CDR3 is 13 amino acids long. CDR3 residues: CASSLGQGGLYTF. The CDR3 DNA follows: TGTGCCAGCAGCTTAGGACAGGGGGGACTTTACACCTTC.

This clonotype has just a few counts. CDR3 sequence reads: CASSRDSLRYTF. CDR3 nucleotides: TGTGCCAGCAGCCGGGACAGTCTACGCTACACCTTC. The J gene is TRBJ1-2, the V gene TRBV6-5; 7 bases line up with TRBD1. Germline V gives CDR1 MNHEY, CDR2 SVGAGI. The V gene end was trimmed by 6 bases and the J gene end by 9 bases; junction bases not matched to a gene: 7. The CDR3 has 12 residues.

This clonotype showed up just a few times. The CDR3 DNA reads as TGTGCCAGCAGCATGATAGCGGGGGGGGGAGATACGCAGTATTTT. It is translated as CASSMIAGGGDTQYF. This chain uses TRBV7-2 with TRBJ2-3, with TRBD2 identical over 11 bases. The CDR3 sequence is 15 residues long. The J segment lost 5 bases and the V segment lost 5 bases, leaving 6 bases of the junction unmatched. The germline CDR1 and CDR2 sequences are SGHTA and FQGNSA.

This clonotype was counted at least ten times. The chain combines TRBV18 with TRBJ2-1; the match to TRBD1 covers 9 bases. This CDR3 has 16 amino acids. Germline CDR1 and CDR2: KGHSH and LQKENI. Trimming removed 0 bases from V and 5 bases from J; junction bases left unmatched: 5. CDR3 coding DNA: TGTGCCAGCTCACCACCGGGACAGGGCTTAAACAATGAGCAGTTCTTC. This codes for CASSPPGQGLNNEQFF.